This TCR beta chain was identified during a study of blood T cell repertoires in COVID-19. Study-wide background: The United States, Italy and Spain provided the acute and convalescent COVID-19 samples. PBMCs, B-cell-depleted T cells, or T cells were the source of the cDNA or gDNA that made up the material.

Original methodology: Reference gene primer amplification gave estimated nucleated cell counts. The table came from immunoSEQ multiplex PCR; TCRdb's copy has only in-frame clones and leaves some out. V, J and clone size are taken as reported in that table, and D and trimming were inferred from the DNA itself. Found here are approximately 190,000 clones, 70% to 85% of them singletons; the top ten hold about 4.9%. CDR3 length: 18 amino acids. Germline V gives CDR1 SGHTA, CDR2 FQGNSA. After removal of 7 bases from V and 2 bases from J, the junction contained 14 bases not matched to a gene. This rearrangement joins TRBV7-2 to TRBJ2-3; 11 bases are a match to TRBD2. The sequencing sample was made of peripheral blood. The TCR was taken from a woman aged 25-40 years with acute or convalescent COVID-19. The CDR3, as DNA: TGTGCCAGCACTCATCGGAGACTAGCGGGAATGTTCACAGATACGCAGTATTTT. Translated, it gives CASTHRRLAGMFTDTQYF.